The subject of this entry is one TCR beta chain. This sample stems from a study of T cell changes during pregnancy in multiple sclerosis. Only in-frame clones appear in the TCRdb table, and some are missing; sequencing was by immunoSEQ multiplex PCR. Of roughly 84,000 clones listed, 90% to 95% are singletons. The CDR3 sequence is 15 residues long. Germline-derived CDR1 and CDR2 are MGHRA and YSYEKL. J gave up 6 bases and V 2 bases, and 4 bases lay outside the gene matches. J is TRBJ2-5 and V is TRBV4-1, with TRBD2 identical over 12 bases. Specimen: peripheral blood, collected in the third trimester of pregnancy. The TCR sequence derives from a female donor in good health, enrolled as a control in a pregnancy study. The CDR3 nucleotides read TGCGCCAGCAGCCAACTAGCGGGAGGGCTAAAGACCCAGTACTTC. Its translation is CASSQLAGGLKTQYF.